This T cell receptor (beta chain) is from a study of regulatory T cells in long-lasting Graves disease. Regarding time point: newly diagnosed GD, antithyroid drugs for less than 3 months. The TCR library was made from RNA extracted from PBMCs. Trimming cost V 11 bases and J 6 bases, with 19 bases left between them. The V gene's germline CDR1 is SEHNR and CDR2 FQNEAQ (reference sequence). CDR3 length equals 14 residues. In building TCR beta libraries, iRepertoire HTBI primers were used together with Arm-PCR of CDR3 regions. As processed by the authors: Identification yielded 62 TRBV and some 15 TRBJ segments across samples. Using its own MiXCR run on the multiplex PCR reads, TCRdb lists one record per CDR3 protein. For this entry, the V and J calls and clone size follow TCRdb and not the study's own pipeline. The sample consists of approximately 390,000 distinct CDR3 sequences, around 15% of them appearing once.

These data are also associated with another study on T cells in Graves' hyperthyroidism and ophthalmopathy.

The chain combines TRBV7-9 with TRBJ2-2; a weak D match, TRBD1 (6 bases). The sequence was collected from a woman aged 18 to 35 with Graves disease. The input for sequencing was peripheral blood mononuclear cells (PBMCs), taken at new diagnosis, from a patient treated with antithyroid drugs. Here the CDR3 DNA reads TGTGCCTGCTTTCCCACAGGGTCGGCCGGGGAGCTGTTTTTT. It specifies CACFPTGSAGELFF.